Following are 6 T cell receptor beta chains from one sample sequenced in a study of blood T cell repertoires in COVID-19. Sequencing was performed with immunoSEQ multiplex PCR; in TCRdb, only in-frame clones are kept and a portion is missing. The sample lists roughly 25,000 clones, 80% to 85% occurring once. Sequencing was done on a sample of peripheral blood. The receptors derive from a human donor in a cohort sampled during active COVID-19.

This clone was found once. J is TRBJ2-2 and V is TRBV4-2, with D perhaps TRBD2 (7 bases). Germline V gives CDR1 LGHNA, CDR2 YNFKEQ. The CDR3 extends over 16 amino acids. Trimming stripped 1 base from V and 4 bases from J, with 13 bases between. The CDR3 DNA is TGTGCCAGCAGCCAAGGGGGGGGCGTTTCCACCGGGGAGCTGTTTTTT. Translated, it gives CASSQGGGVSTGELFF.

CDR3 loop: CASSVGGQLNIQYF. DNA of the CDR3: TGTGCCAGCAGCGTAGGGGGCCAGCTAAACATTCAGTACTTC. The chain carries TRBV9 and TRBJ2-4; D may be TRBD1 (5 bases). CDR1 and CDR2 (germline): SGDLS, YYNGEE. Trimming stripped 0 bases from V and 6 bases from J, with 10 bases between. CDR3 length: 14 residues.

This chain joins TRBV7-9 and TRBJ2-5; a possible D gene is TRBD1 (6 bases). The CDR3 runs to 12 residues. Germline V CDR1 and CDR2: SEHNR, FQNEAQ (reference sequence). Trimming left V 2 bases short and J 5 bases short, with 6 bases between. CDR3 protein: CASSLQGETQYF. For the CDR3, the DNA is TGTGCCAGCAGCTTACAGGGGGAGACCCAGTACTTC.

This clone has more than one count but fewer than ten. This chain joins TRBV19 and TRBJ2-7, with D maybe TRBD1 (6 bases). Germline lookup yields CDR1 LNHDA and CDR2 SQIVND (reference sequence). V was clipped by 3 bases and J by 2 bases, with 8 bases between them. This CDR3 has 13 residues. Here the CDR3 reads CASSMGHTYEQYF. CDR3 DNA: TGTGCCAGTAGTATGGGACACACCTACGAGCAGTACTTC.

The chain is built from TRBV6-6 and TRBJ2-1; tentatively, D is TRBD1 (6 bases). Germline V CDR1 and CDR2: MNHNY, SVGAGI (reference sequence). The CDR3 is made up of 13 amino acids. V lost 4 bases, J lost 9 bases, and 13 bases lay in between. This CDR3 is CASSSGHSSEQFF. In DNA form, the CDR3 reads TGTGCCAGCAGTTCGGGACACAGCAGTGAGCAGTTCTTC.

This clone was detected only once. DNA for the CDR3: TGTGCCAGCAGCTCCAACCTGGACAGCCTCCACACTGAAGCTTTCTTT. It specifies CASSSNLDSLHTEAFF. The gene calls are TRBV5-4 and TRBJ1-1; tentatively, D is TRBD1 (6 bases). The CDR3 totals 16 residues. Germline values: CDR1 SGHNT, CDR2 YYREEE (reference sequence). With 3 bases removed from V and 3 bases from J, the gap between germline ends came to 18 bases.